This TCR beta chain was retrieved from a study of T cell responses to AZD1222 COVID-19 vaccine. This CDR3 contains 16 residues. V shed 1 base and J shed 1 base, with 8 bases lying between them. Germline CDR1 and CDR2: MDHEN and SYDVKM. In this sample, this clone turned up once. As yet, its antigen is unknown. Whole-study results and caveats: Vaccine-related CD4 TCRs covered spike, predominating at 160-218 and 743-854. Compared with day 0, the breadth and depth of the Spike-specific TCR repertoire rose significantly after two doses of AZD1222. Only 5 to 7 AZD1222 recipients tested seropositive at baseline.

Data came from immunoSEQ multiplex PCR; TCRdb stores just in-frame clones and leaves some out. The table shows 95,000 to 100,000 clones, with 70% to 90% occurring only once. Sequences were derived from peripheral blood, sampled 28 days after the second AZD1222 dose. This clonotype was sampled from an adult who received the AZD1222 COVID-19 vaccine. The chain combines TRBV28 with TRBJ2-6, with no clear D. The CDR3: CASSLSVRSGANVLTF. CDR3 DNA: TGTGCCAGCAGTTTATCGGTGCGGTCTGGGGCCAACGTCCTGACTTTC.